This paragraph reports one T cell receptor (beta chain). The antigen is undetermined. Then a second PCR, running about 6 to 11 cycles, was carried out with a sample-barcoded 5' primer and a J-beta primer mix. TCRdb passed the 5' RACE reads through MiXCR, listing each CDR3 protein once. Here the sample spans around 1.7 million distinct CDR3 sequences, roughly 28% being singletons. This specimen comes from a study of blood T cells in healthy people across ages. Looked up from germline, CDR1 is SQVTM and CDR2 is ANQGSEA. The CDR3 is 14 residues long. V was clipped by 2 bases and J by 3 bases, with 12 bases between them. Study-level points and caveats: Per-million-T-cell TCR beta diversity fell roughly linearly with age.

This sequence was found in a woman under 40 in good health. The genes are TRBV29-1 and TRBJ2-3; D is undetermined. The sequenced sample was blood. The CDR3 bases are TGCAGCGTTGAACCTGAGATAAAAACAGATACGCAGTATTTT. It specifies CSVEPEIKTDTQYF.